This T cell receptor (beta chain) was observed in a study of healthy donors' naive CD4 and CD8 T cells. Overall study: A new alpha primer set targeted every functional IMGT alpha variant. Broader study findings: The study did not address homeostatic proliferation effects in naive T cells. Alpha and beta chains were sequenced in bulk without pairing. Positive CDR3 charge linked to CD4+ cells, negative to CD8+ cells.

V gave up 4 bases and J gave up 3 bases; unmatched junction bases: 3. Germline V gene sequence: CDR1 MNHEY, CDR2 SVGAGI. The CDR3 extends over 14 amino acids. With respect to this clonotype: Antigen: not known.

Each TCR library used approximately 500 ng of total RNA and a linear amplification protocol. One entry per CDR3 protein, called by TCRdb with MiXCR from the reads. The data hold some 190,000 distinct CDR3 sequences, with about 76% observed a single time. The chain is built from TRBV6-5 and TRBJ2-5; the match to TRBD2 covers 9 bases. The receptor was isolated from a pool of human donors in good health; the sample pools cells from several healthy donors. The specimen sequenced was naive CD4+ and CD8+ T cells sorted from blood, pooled from several donors. The CDR3 sequence is CASSFLAGKETQYF. DNA for the CDR3: TGTGCCAGCAGTTTCCTAGCGGGGAAAGAGACCCAGTACTTC.